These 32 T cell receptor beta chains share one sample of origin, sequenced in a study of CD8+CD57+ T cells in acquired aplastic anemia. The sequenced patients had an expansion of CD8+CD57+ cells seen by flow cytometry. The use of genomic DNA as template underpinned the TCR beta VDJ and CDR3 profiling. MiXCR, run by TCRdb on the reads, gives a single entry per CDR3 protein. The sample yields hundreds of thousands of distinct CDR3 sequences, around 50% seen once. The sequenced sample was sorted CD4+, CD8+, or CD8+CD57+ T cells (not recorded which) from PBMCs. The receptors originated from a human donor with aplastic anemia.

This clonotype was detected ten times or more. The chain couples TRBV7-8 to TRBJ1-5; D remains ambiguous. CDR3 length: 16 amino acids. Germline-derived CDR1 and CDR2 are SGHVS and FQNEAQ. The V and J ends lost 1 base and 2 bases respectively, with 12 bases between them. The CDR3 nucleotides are TGTGCCAGCAGCTTAGGAAGAGCCGCCGGCAATCAGCCCCAGCATTTT. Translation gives CASSLGRAAGNQPQHF.

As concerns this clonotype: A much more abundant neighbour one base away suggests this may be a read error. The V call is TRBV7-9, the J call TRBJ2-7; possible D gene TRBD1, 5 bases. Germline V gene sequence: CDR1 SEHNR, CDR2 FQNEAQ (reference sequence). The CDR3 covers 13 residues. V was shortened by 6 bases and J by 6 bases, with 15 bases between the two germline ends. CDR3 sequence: CASSFSGLGEQYF. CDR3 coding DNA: TGTGCCAGCAGTTTTTCAGGGTTGGGCGAGCAGTACTTC.

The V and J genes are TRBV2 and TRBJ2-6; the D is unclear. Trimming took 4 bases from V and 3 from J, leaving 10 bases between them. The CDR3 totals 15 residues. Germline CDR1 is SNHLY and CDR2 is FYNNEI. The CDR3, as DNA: TGTGCCAGCAGTGGGCTGGTGGGTGGGGCCAACGTCCTGACTTTC. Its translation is CASSGLVGGANVLTF.

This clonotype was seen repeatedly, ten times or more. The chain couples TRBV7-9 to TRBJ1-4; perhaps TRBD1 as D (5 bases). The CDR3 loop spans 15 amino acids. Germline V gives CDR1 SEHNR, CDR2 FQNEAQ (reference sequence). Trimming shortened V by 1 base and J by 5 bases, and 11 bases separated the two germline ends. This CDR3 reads CASSLGGIKNEKLFF. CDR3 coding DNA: TGTGCCAGCAGCTTAGGGGGGATAAAAAATGAAAAACTGTTTTTT.

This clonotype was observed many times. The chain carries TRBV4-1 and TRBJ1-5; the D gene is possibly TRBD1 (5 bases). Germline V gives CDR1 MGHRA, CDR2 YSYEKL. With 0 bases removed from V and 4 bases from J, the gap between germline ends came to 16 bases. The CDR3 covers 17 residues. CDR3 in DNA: TGCGCCAGCAGCCAAGAAGCTGGCCGCAGGGAGAATCAGCCCCAGCATTTT. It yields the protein CASSQEAGRRENQPQHF.

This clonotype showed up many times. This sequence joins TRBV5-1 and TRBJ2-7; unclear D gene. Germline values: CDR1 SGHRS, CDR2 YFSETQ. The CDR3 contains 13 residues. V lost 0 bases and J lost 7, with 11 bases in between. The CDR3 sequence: CASSLASLGEQYF. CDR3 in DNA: TGCGCCAGCAGCTTGGCCTCCCTCGGGGAGCAGTACTTC.

CDR3 DNA: TGCAGTGCTAGAGATAGACTAGCGGGGGGGTCCATACAAGAGACCCAGTACTTC. Translated: CSARDRLAGGSIQETQYF. The V and J genes are TRBV20-1 and TRBJ2-5; TRBD2 agrees at 14 bases. Germline values: CDR1 DFQATT, CDR2 SNEGSKA (reference sequence). CDR3 length: 18 residues. V gave up 0 bases and J gave up 2 bases; unmatched junction bases: 8.

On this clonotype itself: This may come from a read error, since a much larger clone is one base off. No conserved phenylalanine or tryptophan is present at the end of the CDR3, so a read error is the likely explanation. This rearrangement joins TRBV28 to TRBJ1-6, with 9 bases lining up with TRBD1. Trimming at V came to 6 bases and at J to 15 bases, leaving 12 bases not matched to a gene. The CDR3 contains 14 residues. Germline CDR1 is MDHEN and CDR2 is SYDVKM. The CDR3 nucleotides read TGTGCCAGCAGCCCGGGACAGGGCTTTTTTGGCCTCCACCTT. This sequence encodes CASSPGQGFFGLHL.

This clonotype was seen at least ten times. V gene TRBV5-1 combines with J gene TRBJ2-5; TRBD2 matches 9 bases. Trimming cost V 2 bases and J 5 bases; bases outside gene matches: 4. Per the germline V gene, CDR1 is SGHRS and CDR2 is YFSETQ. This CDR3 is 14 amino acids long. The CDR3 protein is CASSFIAGVETQYF. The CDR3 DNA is TGCGCCAGCAGCTTTATAGCGGGGGTGGAGACCCAGTACTTC.

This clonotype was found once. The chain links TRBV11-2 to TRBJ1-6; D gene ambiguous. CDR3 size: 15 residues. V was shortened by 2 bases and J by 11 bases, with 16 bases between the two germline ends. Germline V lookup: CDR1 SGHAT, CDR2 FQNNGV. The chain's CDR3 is CASSLIVQSGPPLHF. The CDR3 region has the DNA TGTGCCAGCAGCTTAATTGTTCAGAGTGGACCACCCCTCCACTTT.

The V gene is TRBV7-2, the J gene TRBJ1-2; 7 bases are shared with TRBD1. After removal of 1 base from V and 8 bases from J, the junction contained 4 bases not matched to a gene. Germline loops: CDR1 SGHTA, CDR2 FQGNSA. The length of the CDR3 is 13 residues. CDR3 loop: CASSLDRGRGYTF. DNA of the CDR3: TGTGCCAGCAGCTTAGACAGGGGCAGAGGCTACACCTTC.

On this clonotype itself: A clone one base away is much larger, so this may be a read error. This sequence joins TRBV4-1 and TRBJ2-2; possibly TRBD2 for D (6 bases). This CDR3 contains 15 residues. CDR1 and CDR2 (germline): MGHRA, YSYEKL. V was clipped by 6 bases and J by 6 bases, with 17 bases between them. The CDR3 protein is CASRFREPNAGELFF. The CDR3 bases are TGCGCCAGCAGGTTCCGGGAGCCAAACGCCGGGGAGCTGTTTTTT.

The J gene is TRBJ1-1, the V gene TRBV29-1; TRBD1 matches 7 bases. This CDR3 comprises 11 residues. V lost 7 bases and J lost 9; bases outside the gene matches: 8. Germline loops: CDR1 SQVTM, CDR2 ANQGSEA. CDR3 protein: CSAATGEKAFF. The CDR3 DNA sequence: TGCAGCGCCGCAACAGGGGAGAAAGCTTTCTTT.

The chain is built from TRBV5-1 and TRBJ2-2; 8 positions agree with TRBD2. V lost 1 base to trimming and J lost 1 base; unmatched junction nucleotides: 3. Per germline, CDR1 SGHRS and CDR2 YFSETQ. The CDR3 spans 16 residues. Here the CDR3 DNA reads TGCGCCAGCAGCTTGCAGGCGGGGGGGAACACCGGGGAGCTGTTTTTT. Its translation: CASSLQAGGNTGELFF.

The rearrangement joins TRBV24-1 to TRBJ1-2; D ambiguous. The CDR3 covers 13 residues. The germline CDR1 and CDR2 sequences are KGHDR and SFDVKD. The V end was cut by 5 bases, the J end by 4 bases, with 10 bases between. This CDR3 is CATSVGEGYGYTF. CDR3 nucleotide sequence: TGTGCCACCAGTGTAGGCGAGGGCTATGGCTACACCTTC.

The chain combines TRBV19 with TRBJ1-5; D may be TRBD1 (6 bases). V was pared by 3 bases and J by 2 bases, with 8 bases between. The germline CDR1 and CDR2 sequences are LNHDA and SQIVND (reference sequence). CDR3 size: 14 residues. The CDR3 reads CASSIEGGNQPQHF. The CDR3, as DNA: TGTGCCAGTAGTATCGAGGGGGGCAATCAGCCCCAGCATTTT.

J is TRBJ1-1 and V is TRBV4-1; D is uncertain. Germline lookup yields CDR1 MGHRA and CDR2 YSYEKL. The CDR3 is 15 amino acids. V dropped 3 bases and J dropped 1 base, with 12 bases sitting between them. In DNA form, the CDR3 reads TGCGCCAGCAGCCAGACGAGGGCAGGGAACACTGAAGCTTTCTTT. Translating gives CASSQTRAGNTEAFF.

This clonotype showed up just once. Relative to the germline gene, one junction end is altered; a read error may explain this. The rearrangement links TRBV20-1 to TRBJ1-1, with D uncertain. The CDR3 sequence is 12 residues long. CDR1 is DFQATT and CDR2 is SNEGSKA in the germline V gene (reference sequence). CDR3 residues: CSAIDANTEAFF. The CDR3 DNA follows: TGCAGTGCTATCGACGCGAACACCGAAGCTTTCTTT.

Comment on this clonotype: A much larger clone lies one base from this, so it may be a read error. The CDR3 DNA sequence: TGTGCCAGCAGCCCTGGGACAGGGGAAAGCGGGGAGCTGTTTTTT. The encoded protein is CASSPGTGESGELFF. The chain joins TRBV11-2 to TRBJ2-2, with 10 bases that match TRBD1. The germline V gene encodes CDR1 SGHAT and CDR2 FQNNGV. The CDR3 covers 15 residues. V lost 5 bases and J lost 7; bases outside the gene matches: 7.

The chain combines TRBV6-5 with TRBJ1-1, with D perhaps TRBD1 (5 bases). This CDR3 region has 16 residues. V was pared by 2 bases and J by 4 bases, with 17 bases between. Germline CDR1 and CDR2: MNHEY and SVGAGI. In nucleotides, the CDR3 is TGTGCCAGCAGTTACCTGAGGAGCGGGGGAGGCACTGAAGCTTTCTTT. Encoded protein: CASSYLRSGGGTEAFF.

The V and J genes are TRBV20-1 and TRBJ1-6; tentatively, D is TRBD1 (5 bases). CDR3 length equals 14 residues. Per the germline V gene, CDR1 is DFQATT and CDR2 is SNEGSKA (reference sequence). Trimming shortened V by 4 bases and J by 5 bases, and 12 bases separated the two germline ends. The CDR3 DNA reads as TGCAGTGCTACAGGGACGGCCGATAATTCACCCCTCCACTTT. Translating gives CSATGTADNSPLHF.

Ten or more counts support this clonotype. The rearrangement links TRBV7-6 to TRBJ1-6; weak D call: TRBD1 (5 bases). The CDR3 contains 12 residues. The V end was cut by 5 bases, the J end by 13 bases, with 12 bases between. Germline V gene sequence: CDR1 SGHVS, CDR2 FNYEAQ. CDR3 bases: TGTGCCAGCAGCCTCAGGGAGAGGCCCCTCCACTTT. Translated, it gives CASSLRERPLHF.

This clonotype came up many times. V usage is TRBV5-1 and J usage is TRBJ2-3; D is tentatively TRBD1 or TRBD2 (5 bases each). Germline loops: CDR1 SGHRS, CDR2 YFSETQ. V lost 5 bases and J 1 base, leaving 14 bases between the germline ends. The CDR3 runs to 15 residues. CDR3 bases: TGCGCCAGCAGTACCGGACGGGGACGCACAGATACGCAGTATTTT. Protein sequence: CASSTGRGRTDTQYF.

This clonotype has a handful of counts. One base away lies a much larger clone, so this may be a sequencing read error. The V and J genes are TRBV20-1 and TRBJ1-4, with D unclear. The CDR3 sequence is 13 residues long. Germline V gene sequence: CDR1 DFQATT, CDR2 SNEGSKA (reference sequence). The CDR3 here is CSASLGINEKLSF. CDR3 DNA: TGCAGTGCTAGTTTAGGGATTAATGAAAAACTGTCTTTT.

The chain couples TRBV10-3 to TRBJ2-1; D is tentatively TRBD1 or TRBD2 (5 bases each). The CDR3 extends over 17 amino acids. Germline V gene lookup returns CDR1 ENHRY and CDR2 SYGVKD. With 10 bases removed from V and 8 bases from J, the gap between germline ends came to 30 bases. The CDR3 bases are TGTGCCACCCTCCTGACTGGGGGTAGTTCCCACATAGATGAGCAGTTCTTC. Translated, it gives CATLLTGGSSHIDEQFF.

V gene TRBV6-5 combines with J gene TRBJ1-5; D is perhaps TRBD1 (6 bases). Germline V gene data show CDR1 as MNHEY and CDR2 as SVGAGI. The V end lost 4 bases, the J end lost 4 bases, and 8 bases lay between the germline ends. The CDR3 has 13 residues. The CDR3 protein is CASSWTANQPQHF. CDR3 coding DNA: TGTGCCAGCAGTTGGACAGCGAATCAGCCCCAGCATTTT.

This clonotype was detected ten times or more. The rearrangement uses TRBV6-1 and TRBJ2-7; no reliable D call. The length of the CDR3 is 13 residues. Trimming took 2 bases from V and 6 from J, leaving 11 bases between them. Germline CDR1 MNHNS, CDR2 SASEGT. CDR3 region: CASSETRLGEQYF. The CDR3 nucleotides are TGTGCCAGCAGTGAAACCCGGCTTGGCGAGCAGTACTTC.

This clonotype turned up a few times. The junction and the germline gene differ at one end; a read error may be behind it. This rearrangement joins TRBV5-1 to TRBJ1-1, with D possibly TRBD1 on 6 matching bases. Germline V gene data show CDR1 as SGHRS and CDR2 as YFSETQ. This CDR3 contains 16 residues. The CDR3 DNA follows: TGCGCCAGCAGCTTGGAAGGGGCCGAAGGGGACACTGAAGTTTTCTTT. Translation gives CASSLEGAEGDTEVFF.

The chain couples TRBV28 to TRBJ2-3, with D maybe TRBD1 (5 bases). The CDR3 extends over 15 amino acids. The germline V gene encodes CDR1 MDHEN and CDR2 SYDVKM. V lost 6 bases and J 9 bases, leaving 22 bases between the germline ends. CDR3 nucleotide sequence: TGTGCCAGCAGCCTCCCCCCAGGGTTAGGCTTCACGCAGTATTTT. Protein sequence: CASSLPPGLGFTQYF.

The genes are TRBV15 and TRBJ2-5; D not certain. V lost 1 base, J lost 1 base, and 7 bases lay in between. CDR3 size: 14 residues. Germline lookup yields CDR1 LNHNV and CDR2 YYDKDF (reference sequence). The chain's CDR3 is CATSRVSSQETQYF. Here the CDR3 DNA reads TGTGCCACCAGCAGAGTGTCCAGCCAAGAGACCCAGTACTTC.

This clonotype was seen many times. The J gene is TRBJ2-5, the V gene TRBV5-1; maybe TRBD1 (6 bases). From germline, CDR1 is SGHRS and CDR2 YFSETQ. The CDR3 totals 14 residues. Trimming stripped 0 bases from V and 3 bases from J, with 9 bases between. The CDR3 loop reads CASSLGQAKETQYF. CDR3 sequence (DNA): TGCGCCAGCAGCTTGGGACAGGCCAAAGAGACCCAGTACTTC.

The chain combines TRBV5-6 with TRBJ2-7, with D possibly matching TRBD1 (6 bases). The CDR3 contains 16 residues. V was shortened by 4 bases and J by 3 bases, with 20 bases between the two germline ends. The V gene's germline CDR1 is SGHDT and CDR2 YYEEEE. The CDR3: CASSGNLGQRVYEQYF. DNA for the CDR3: TGTGCCAGCAGCGGAAACTTAGGACAGCGAGTCTACGAGCAGTACTTC.